The T cell receptor beta chain under discussion was sequenced for a study of T-cell memory formation after mild COVID-19. Barcoded TCR alpha and TCR beta cDNA libraries with UMIs came from 5'RACE using constant-segment primers. Using its own MiXCR run on the 5' RACE reads, TCRdb lists one record per CDR3 protein. The data show some 600,000 distinct CDR3 sequences, around a sixth seen once. General study points: The appearance of some responding clones in pre-infection memory suggested that cross-reactive memory joined.

This clonotype was seen more than once but under ten times. Its specificity is not known. Specimen: PBMCs or a T cell subset sorted from them (not recorded which). This TCR derives from an adult woman who had mild COVID-19 (a few samples of this study predate the infection). Cell type and time point are not known.

CDR3 DNA sequence: TGTGCCAGCAGTTACTCCAGGACCTACGAGCAGTACTTC. Translation gives CASSYSRTYEQYF. The chain combines TRBV6-2 or TRBV6-3 with TRBJ2-7; D remains ambiguous. The germline V and J ends were trimmed by 0 bases and 2 bases, with 5 bases remaining between them. Germline V gene lookup returns CDR1 MNHEY and CDR2 SVGEGT. The length of the CDR3 is 13 residues.